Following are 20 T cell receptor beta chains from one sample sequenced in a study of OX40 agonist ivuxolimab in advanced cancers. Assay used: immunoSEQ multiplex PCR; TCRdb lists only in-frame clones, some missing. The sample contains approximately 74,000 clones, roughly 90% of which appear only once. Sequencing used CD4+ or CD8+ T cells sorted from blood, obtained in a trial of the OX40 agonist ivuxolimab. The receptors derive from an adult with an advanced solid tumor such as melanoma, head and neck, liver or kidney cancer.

Here the CDR3 reads CASSFAGADTQYF. Here the CDR3 DNA reads TGTGCCAGCAGCTTTGCGGGGGCAGATACGCAGTATTTT. The chain uses TRBV7-2 and TRBJ2-3; 7 bases match TRBD2. CDR3 length equals 13 residues. Trimming at V came to 3 bases and at J to 4 bases, leaving 1 base not matched to a gene. Germline V gene lookup returns CDR1 SGHTA and CDR2 FQGNSA.

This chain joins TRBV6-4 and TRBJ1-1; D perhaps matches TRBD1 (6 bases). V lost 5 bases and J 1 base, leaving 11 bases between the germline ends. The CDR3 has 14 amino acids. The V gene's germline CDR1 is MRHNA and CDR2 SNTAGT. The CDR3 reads CASSHGGENTEAFF. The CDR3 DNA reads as TGTGCCAGCAGTCACGGGGGCGAGAACACTGAAGCTTTCTTT.

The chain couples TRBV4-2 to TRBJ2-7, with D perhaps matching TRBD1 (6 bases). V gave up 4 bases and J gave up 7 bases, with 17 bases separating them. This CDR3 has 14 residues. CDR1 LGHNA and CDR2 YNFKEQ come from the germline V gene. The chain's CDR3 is CASSLGALIGEQYF. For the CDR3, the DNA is TGTGCCAGCAGCCTGGGGGCACTAATAGGGGAGCAGTACTTC.

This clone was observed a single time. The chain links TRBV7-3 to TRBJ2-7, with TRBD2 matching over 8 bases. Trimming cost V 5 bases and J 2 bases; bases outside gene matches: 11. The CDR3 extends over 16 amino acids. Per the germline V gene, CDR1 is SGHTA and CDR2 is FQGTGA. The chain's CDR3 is CASSPGGGTYTYEQYF. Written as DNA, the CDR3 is TGTGCCAGCAGCCCCGGGGGGGGGACTTATACCTACGAGCAGTACTTC.

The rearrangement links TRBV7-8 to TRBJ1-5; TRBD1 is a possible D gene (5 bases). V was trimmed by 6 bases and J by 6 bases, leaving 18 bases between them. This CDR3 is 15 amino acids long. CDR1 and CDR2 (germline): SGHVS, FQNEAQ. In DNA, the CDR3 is TGTGCCAGCAGTAAACTGAATCGGGGCGGTCAGCCCCAGCATTTT. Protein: CASSKLNRGGQPQHF.

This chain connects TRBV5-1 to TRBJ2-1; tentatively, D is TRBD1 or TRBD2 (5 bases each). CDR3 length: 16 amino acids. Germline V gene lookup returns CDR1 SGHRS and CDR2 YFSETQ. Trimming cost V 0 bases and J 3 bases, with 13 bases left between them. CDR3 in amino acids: CASSLGQGVGYNEQFF. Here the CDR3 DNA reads TGCGCCAGCAGCTTGGGCCAGGGAGTAGGCTACAATGAGCAGTTCTTC.

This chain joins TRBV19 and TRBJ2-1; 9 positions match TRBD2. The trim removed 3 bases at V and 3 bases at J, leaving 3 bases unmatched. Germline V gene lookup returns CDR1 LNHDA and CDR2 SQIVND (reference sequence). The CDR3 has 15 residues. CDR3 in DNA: TGTGCCAGTAGTATGGGAGCGGGAGGCTACAATGAGCAGTTCTTC. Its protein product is CASSMGAGGYNEQFF.

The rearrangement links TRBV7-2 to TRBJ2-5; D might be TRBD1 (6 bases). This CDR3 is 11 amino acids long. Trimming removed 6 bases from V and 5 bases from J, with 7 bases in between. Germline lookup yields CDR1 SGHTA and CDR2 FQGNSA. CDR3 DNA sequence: TGTGCCAGCAGTACAGGGGAGACCCAGTACTTC. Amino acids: CASSTGETQYF.

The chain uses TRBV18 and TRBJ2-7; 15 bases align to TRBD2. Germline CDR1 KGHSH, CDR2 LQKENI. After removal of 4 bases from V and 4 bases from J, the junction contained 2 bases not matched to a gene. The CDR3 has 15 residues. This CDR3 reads CASSLGLAGGYEQYF. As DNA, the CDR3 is TGTGCCAGCTCACTTGGACTAGCGGGAGGGTACGAGCAGTACTTC.

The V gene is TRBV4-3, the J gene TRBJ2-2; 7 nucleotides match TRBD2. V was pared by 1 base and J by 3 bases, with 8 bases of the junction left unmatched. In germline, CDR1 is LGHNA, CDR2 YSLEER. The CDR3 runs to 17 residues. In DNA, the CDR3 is TGCGCCAGCAGCCAAGCTAGTACTAGCGAATACACCGGGGAGCTGTTTTTT. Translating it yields CASSQASTSEYTGELFF.

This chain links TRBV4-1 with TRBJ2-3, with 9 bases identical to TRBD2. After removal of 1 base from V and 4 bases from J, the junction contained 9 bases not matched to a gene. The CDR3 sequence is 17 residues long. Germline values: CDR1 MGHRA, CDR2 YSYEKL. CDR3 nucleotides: TGCGCCAGCAGCCAAGGAAGGCTAGCGGGAAATGCAGATACGCAGTATTTT. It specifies CASSQGRLAGNADTQYF.

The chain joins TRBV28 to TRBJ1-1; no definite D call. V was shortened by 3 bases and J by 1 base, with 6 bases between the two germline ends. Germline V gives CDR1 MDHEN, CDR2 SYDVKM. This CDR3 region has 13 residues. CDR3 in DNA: TGTGCCAGCAGTTTCGATGGGAACACTGAAGCTTTCTTT. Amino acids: CASSFDGNTEAFF.

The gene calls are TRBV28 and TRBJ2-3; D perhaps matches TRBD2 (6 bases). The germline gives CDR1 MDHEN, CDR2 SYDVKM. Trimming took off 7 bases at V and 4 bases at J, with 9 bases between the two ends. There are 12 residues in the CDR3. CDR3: CASKTSSDTQYF. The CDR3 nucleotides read TGTGCCAGCAAGACTAGTTCAGATACGCAGTATTTT.

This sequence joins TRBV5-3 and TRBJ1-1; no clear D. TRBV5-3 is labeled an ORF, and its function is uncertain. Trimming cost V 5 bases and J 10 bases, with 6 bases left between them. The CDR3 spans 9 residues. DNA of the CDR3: TGTGCCAGAAGTCTTGGAGCTTTCTTT. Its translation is CARSLGAFF.

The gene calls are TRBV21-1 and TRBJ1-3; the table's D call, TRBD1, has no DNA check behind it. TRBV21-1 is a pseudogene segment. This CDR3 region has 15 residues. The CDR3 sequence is CASSKGRRDGNTIYF. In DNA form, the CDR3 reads TGTGCCAGCAGCAAAGGCCGCAGGGATGGAAACACCATATATTTT.

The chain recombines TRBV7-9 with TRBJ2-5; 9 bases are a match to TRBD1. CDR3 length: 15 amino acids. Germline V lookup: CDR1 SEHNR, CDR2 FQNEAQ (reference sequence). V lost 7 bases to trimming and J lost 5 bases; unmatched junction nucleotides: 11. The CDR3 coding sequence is TGTGCCAGCACCAGAACCTGGACAGGGGAGGAGACCCAGTACTTC. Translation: CASTRTWTGEETQYF.

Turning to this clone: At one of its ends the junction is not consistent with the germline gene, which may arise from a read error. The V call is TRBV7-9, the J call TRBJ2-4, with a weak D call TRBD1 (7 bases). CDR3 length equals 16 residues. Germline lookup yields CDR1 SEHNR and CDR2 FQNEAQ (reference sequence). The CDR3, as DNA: TGTGCCAGCAGCTTCCAGGGGGGAGAGGGCAAAAACATTCAGCACTTC. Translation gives CASSFQGGEGKNIQHF. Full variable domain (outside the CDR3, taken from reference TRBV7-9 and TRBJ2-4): DTGVSQNPRHKITKRGQNVTFRCDPISEHNRLYWYRQTLGQGPEFLTYFQNEAQLEKSRLLSDRFSAERPKGSFSTLEIQRTEQGDSAMYLCASSFQGGEGKNIQHFGAGTRLSVL.

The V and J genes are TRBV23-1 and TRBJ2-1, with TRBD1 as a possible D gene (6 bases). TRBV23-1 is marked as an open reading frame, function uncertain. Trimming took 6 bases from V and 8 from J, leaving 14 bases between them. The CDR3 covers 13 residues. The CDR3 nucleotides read TGCGCCAGCAGAGGTCAGGGGCGCGATGAGCAGTTCTTC. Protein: CASRGQGRDEQFF.

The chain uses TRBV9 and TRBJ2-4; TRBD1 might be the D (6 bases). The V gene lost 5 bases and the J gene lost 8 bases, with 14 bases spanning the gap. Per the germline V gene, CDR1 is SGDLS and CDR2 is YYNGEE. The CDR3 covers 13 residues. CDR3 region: CASSQGHGDIQYF. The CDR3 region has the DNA TGTGCCAGCAGTCAGGGGCATGGGGACATTCAGTACTTC.

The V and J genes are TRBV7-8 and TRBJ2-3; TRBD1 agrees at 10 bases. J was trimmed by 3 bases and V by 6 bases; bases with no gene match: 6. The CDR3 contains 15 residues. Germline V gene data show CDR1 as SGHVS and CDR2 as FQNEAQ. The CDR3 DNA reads TGTGCCAGCAGTCGACAGGGGGCCGGGACAGATACGCAGTATTTT. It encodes CASSRQGAGTDTQYF.